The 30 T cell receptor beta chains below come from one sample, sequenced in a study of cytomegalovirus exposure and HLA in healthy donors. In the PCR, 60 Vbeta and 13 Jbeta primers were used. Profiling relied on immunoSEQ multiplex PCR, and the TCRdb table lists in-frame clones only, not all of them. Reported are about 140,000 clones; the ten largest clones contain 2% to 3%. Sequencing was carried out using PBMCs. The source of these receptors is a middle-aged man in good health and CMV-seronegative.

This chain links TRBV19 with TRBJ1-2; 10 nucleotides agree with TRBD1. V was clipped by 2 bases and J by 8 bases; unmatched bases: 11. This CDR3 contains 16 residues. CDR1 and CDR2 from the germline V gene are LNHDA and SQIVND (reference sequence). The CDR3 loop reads CASSINGRDRGPGYTF. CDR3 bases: TGTGCCAGTAGTATAAACGGTCGGGACAGGGGTCCAGGCTACACCTTC.

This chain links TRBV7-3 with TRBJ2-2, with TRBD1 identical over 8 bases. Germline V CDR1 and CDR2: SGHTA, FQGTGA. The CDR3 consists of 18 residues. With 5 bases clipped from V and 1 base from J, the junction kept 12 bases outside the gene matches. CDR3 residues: CASSLGISGTGNTGELFF. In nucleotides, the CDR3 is TGTGCCAGCAGCCTGGGGATCTCCGGGACAGGGAACACCGGGGAGCTGTTTTTT.

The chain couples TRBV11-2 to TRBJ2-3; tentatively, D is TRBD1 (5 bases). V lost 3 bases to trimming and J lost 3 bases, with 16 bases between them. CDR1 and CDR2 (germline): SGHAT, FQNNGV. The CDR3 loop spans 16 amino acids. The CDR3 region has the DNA TGTGCCAGCAGCTTGGGGCTTCCTCACCCGACAGATACGCAGTATTTT. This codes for CASSLGLPHPTDTQYF.

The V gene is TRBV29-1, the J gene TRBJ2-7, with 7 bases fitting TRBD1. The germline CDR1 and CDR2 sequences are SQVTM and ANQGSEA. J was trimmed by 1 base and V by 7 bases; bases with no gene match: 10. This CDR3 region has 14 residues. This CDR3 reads CSALVDRYSYEQYF. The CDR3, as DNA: TGCAGCGCCCTTGTGGACAGGTATTCCTACGAGCAGTACTTC.

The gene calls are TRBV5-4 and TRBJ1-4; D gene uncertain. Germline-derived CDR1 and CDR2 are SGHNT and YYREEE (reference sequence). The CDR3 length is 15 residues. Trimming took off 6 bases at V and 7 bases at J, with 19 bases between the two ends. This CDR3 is CASKRSGATVEKLFF. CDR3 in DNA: TGTGCCAGCAAGAGATCCGGAGCGACTGTTGAAAAACTGTTTTTT.

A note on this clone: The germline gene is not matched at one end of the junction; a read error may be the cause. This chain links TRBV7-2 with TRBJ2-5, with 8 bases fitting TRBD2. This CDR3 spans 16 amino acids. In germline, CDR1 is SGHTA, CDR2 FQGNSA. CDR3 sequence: CASSSVGLALHEIQYF. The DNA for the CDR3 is TGTGCCAGCAGCTCCGTAGGACTAGCCTTGCACGAGATCCAGTACTTC. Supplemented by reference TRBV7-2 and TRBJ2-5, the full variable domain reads GAGVSQSPSNKVTEKGKDVELRCDPISGHTALYWYRQSLGQGLEFLIYFQGNSAPDKSGLPSDRFSAERTGGSVSTLTIQRTQQEDSAVYLCASSSVGLALHEIQYFGPGTRLLVL.

CDR3 sequence: CASRGLAGGREQFF. In DNA form, the CDR3 reads TGTGCCAGCAGGGGACTAGCGGGGGGGCGCGAGCAGTTCTTC. The V and J genes are TRBV2 and TRBJ2-1, with 16 bases aligning to TRBD2. Germline assignment: CDR1 SNHLY and CDR2 FYNNEI. With V trimmed by 6 bases and J by 10 bases, 3 bases remained unmatched. CDR3 size: 14 residues.

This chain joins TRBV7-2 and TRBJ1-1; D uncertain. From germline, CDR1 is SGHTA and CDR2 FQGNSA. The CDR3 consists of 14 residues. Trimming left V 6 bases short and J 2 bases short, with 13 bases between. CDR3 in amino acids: CASSPRRGNTEAFF. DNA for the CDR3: TGTGCCAGCAGTCCCCGGCGGGGAAACACTGAAGCTTTCTTT.

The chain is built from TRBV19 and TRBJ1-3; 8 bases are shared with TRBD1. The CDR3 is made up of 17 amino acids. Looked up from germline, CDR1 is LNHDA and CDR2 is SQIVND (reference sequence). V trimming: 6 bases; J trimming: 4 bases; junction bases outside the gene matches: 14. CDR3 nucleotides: TGTGCCAGTAGCCCTTCCCGTCAGGGGGCGACCGGAAACACCATATATTTT. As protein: CASSPSRQGATGNTIYF.

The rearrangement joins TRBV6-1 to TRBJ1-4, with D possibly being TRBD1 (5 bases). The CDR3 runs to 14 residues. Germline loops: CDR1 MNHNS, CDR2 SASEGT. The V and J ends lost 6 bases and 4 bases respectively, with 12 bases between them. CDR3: CASRLDRINEKLFF. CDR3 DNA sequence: TGTGCCAGCAGACTTGACAGAATTAATGAAAAACTGTTTTTT.

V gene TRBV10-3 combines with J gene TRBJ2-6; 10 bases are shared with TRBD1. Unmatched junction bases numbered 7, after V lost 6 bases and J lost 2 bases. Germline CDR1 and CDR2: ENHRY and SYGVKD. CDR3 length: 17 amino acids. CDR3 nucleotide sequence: TGTGCCATCAGGGGTCCCGGGACAGGGGCTGGGGCCAACGTCCTGACTTTC. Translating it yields CAIRGPGTGAGANVLTF.

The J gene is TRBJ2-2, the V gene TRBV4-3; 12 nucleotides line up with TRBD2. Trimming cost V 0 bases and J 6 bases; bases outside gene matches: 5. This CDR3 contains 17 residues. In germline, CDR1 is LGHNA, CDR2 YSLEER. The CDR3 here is CASSQDVLAGGAGELFF. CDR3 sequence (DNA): TGCGCCAGCAGCCAAGATGTACTAGCGGGGGGAGCCGGGGAGCTGTTTTTT.

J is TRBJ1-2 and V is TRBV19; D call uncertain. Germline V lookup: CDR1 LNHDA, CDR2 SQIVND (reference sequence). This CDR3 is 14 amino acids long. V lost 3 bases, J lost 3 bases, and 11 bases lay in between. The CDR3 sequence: CASSMTDADYGYTF. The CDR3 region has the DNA TGTGCCAGTAGTATGACGGATGCGGACTATGGCTACACCTTC.

This chain's CDR3 is CASRETGGDGYTF. The CDR3 DNA sequence: TGCGCCAGCAGAGAGACAGGGGGCGACGGCTACACCTTC. This chain connects TRBV5-1 to TRBJ1-2, with 10 bases aligning to TRBD1. This CDR3 spans 13 amino acids. V trimming: 5 bases; J trimming: 8 bases; junction bases outside the gene matches: 6. Per germline, CDR1 SGHRS and CDR2 YFSETQ.

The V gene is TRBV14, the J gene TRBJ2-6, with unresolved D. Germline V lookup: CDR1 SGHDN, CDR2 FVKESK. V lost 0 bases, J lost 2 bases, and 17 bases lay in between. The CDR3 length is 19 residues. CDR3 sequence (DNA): TGTGCCAGCAGCCAAGATCGAGCCAGGATCTCCCCTGGGGCCAACGTCCTGACTTTC. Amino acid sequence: CASSQDRARISPGANVLTF.

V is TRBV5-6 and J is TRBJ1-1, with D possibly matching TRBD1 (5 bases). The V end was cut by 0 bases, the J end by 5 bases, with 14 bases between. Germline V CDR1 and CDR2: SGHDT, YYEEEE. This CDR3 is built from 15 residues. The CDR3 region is CASSLGQGGRTEAFF. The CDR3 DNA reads TGTGCCAGCAGCTTGGGGCAGGGAGGGAGAACTGAAGCTTTCTTT. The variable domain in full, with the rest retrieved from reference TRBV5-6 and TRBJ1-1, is DAGVTQSPTHLIKTRGQQVTLRCSPKSGHDTVSWYQQALGQGPQFIFQYYEEEERQRGNFPDRFSGHQFPNYSSELNVNALLLGDSALYLCASSLGQGGRTEAFFGQGTRLTVV.

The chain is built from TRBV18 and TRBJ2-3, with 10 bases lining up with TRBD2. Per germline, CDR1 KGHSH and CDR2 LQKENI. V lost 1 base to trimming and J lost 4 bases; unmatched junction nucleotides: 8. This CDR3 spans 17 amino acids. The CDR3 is CASSPRSLAGEPDTQYF. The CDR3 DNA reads TGTGCCAGCTCACCACGTAGCCTAGCGGGGGAACCAGATACGCAGTATTTT.

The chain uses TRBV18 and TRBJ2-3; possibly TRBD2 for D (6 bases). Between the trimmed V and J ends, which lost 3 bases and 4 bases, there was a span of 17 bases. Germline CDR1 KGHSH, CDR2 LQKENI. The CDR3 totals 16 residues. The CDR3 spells CASSPQETSYADTQYF. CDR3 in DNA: TGTGCCAGCTCACCTCAAGAGACTAGTTACGCAGATACGCAGTATTTT. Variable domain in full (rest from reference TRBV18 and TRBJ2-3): NAGVMQNPRHLVRRRGQEARLRCSPMKGHSHVYWYRQLPEEGLKFMVYLQKENIIDESGMPKERFSAEFPKEGPSILRIQQVVRGDSAAYFCASSPQETSYADTQYFGPGTRLTVL.

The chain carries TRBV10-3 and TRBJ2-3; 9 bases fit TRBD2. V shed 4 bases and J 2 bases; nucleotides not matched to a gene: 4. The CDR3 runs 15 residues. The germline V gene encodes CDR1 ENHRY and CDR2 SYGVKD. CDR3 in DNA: TGTGCCATCAGTGCCCTAGCGGGGTCCACAGATACGCAGTATTTT. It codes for CAISALAGSTDTQYF.

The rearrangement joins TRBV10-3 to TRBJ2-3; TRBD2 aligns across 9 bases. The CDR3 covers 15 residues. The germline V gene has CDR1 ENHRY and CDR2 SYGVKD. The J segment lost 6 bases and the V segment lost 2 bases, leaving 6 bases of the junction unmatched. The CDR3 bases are TGTGCCATCAGTGAGGCGGGGGGGCCAAGGGATACGCAGTATTTT. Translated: CAISEAGGPRDTQYF.

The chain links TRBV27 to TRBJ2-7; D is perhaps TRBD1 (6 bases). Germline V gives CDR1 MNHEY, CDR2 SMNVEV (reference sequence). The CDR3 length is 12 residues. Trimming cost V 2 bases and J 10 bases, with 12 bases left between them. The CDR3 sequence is CASSLGPGDQYF. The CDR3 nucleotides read TGTGCCAGCAGTTTAGGCCCAGGGGACCAGTACTTC.

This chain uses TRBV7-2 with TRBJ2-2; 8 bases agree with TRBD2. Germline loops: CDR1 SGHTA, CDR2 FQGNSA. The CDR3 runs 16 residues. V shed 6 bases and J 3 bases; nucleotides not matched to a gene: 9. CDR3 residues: CASSHRRGGHTGELFF. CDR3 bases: TGTGCCAGCAGTCATAGACGGGGGGGGCACACCGGGGAGCTGTTTTTT.

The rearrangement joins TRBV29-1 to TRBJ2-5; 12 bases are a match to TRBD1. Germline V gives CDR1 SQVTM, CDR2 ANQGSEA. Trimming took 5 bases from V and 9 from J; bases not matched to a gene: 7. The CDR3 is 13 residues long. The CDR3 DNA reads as TGCAGCGTTCATGGGACAGGGGGCGATGCCCAGTACTTC. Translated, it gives CSVHGTGGDAQYF.

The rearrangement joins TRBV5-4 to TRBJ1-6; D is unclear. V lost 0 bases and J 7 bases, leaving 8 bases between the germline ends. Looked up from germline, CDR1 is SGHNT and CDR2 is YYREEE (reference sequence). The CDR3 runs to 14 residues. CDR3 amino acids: CASSLAIPNSPLHF. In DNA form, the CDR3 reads TGTGCCAGCAGCTTGGCCATCCCCAATTCACCCCTCCACTTT. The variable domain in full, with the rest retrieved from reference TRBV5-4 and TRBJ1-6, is ETGVTQSPTHLIKTRGQQVTLRCSSQSGHNTVSWYQQALGQGPQFIFQYYREEENGRGNFPPRFSGLQFPNYSSELNVNALELDDSALYLCASSLAIPNSPLHFGNGTRLTVT.

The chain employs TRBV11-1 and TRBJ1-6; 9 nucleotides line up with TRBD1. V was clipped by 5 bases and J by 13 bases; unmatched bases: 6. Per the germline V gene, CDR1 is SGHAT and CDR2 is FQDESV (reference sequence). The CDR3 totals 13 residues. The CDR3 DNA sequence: TGTGCCAGCAGCCAGGGACAGGGCCGGCCCCTCCACTTT. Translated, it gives CASSQGQGRPLHF.

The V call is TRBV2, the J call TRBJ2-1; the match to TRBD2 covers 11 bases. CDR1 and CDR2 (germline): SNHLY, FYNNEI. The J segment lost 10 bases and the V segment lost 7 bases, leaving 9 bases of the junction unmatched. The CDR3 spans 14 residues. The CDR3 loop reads CASNRLAGGTEQFF. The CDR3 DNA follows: TGTGCCAGCAACCGGCTAGCGGGGGGAACGGAGCAGTTCTTC. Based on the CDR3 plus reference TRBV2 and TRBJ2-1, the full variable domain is EPEVTQTPSHQVTQMGQEVILRCVPISNHLYFYWYRQILGQKVEFLVSFYNNEISEKSEIFDDQFSVERPDGSNFTLKIRSTKLEDSAMYFCASNRLAGGTEQFFGPGTRLTVL.

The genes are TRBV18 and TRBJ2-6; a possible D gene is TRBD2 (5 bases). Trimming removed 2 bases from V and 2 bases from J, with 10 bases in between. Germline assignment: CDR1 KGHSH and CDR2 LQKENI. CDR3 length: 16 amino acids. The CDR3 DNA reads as TGTGCCAGCTCACCAATGGACTCCGCTGGGGCCAACGTCCTGACTTTC. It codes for CASSPMDSAGANVLTF.

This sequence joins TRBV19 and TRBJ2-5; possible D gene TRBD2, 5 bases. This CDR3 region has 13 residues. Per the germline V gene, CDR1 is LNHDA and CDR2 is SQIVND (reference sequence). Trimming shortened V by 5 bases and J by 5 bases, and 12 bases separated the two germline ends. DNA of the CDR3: TGTGCCAGTAGTTTAAATGGCGGGGAGACCCAGTACTTC. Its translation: CASSLNGGETQYF.

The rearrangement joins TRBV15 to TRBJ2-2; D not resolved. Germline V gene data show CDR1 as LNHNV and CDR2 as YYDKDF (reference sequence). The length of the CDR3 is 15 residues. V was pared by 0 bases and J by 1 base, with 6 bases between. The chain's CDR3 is CATSREQRNTGELFF. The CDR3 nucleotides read TGTGCCACCAGCAGAGAACAGAGGAACACCGGGGAGCTGTTTTTT. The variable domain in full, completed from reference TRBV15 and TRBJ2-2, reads DAMVIQNPRYQVTQFGKPVTLSCSQTLNHNVMYWYQQKSSQAPKLLFHYYDKDFNNEADTPDNFQSRRPNTSFCFLDIRSPGLGDTAMYLCATSREQRNTGELFFGEGSRLTVL.

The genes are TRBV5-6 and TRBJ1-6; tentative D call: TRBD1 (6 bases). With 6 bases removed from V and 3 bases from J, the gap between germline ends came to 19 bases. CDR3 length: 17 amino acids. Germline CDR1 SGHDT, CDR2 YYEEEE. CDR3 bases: TGTGCCAGCAAGGAACTAGGGGGTGAACTCTATAATTCACCCCTCCACTTT. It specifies CASKELGGELYNSPLHF.